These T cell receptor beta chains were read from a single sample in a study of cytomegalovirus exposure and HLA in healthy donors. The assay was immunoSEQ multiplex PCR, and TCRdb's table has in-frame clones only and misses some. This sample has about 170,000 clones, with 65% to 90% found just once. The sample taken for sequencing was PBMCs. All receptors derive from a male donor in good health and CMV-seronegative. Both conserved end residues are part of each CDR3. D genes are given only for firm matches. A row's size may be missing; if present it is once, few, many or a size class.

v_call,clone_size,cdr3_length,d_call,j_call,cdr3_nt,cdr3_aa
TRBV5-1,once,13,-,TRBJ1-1,TGCGCCAGCCGACAGTACGAGAACACTGAAGCTTTCTTT,CASRQYENTEAFF
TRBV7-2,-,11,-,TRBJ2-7,TGTGCCAGCAGTTACCAATACGAGCAGTACTTC,CASSYQYEQYF
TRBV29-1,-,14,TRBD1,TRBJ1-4,TGCAGCGTCGCATCCGGGACAGGGGGAGAAAAACTGTTTTTT,CSVASGTGGEKLFF
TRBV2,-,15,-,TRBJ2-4,TGTGCCAGCACTCGAGACGGCGGAGCCAAAAACATTCAGTACTTC,CASTRDGGAKNIQYF
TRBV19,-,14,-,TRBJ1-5,TGTGCCAGTAGTTCAGGGTTATGGGGCCAGCCCCAGCATTTT,CASSSGLWGQPQHF
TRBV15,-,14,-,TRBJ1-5,TGTGCCACCAGCCGGGTCGGGGGCAATCAGCCCCAGCATTTT,CATSRVGGNQPQHF
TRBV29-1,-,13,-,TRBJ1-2,TGCAGCGTCCCACGGGAGTCGCTTAATGGCTACACCTTC,CSVPRESLNGYTF
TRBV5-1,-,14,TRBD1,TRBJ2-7,TGCGCCAGCAGCAGCGACAGGGGTCTCTACGAGCAGTACTTC,CASSSDRGLYEQYF
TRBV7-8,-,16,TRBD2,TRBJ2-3,TGTGCCAGCCGGACTAGCGGGGAAGTCGCAACAGATACGCAGTATTTT,CASRTSGEVATDTQYF
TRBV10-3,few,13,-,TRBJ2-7,TGTGCCACCGCCCTCGAGGAAGACTACGAGCAGTACTTC,CATALEEDYEQYF
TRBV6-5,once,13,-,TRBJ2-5,TGTGCCAGCAGTTACTCCCCGGTGGAGACCCAGTACTTC,CASSYSPVETQYF
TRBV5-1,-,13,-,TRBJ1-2,TGCGCCAGCAGCTCGGCGACAGGAGACGGCTACACCTTC,CASSSATGDGYTF
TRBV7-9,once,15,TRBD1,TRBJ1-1,TGTGCCAGCAGTCTTAAACCAGGGGGAGCAACTGAAGCTTTCTTT,CASSLKPGGATEAFF
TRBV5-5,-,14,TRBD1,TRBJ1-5,TGTGCCAGCAGCGAAAGACAGGGAGCTCAGCCCCAGCATTTT,CASSERQGAQPQHF
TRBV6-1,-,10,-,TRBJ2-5,TGTGCCCTAAACCAAGAGACCCAGTACTTC,CALNQETQYF
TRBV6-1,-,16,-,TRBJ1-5,TGTGCCAGCAGTGTAGGCAGGGGAGTTGAGAGTCAGCCCCAGCATTTT,CASSVGRGVESQPQHF
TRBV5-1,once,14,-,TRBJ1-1,TGCGCCAGCAGTTCCCCGGGGGTCGACACTGAAGCTTTCTTT,CASSSPGVDTEAFF
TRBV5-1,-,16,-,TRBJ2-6,TGCGCCAGCAGCTTGGGGGGCGGCTCTGGGGCCAACGTCCTGACTTTC,CASSLGGGSGANVLTF
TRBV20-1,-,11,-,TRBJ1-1,TGCAGTGCCAGGGCGGACCCTGAAGCTTTCTTT,CSARADPEAFF
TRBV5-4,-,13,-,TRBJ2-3,TGTGCCAGCAGCATCCCTTACACAGATACGCAGTATTTT,CASSIPYTDTQYF
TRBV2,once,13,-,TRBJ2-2,TGTGCCAGCAGTGCAGACTACACCGGGGAGCTGTTTTTT,CASSADYTGELFF
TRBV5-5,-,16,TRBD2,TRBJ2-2,TGTGCCAGCAGCCAGGTCGGGGGGAGGATCGCCGGGGAGCTGTTTTTT,CASSQVGGRIAGELFF
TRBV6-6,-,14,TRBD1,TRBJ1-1,TGTGCCAGCAGTTACTCGACAGGGGGCACTGAAGCTTTCTTT,CASSYSTGGTEAFF
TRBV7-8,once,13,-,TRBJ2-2,TGTGCCGGTCGACAGGATTGGGCCGGGGAGCTGTTTTTT,CAGRQDWAGELFF
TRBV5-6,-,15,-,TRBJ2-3,TGTGCCAGCAGCTTGGCCGCGGGTATCGGGGATACGCAGTATTTT,CASSLAAGIGDTQYF
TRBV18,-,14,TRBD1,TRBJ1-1,TGTGCCAGCTCTCAGACAGGGGGCCGCACTGAAGCTTTCTTT,CASSQTGGRTEAFF
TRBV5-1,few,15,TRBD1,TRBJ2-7,TGCGCCAGCAGCACCGGGACAGGGGTCTCCTACGAGCAGTACTTC,CASSTGTGVSYEQYF